The 28 T cell receptor beta chains presented below share a single source sample, sequenced in a study of blood T cell repertoires in COVID-19. Sequenced by immunoSEQ multiplex PCR; TCRdb stores in-frame clones only, minus some. The sample consists of 200,000 to 250,000 clones, 88% of them appearing once. Sequencing input: peripheral blood. These receptors were taken from a woman in her sixties with acute or convalescent COVID-19.

CDR3 protein: CASSLAGTTARYEQYF. The CDR3 DNA sequence: TGTGCCAGCAGCCTAGCCGGGACTACCGCCCGATACGAGCAGTACTTC. V usage is TRBV6-2 or TRBV6-3 and J usage is TRBJ2-7; 7 nucleotides match TRBD2. The ends lost 6 bases at V and 4 bases at J; junction bases unmatched: 15. This CDR3 has 16 residues. CDR1 and CDR2 from the germline V gene are MNHEY and SVGEGT.

The chain uses TRBV30 and TRBJ2-1; TRBD2 aligns across 12 bases. Germline trimming cut 2 bases from V and 8 bases from J; bases unmatched to any gene: 10. The CDR3 is made up of 16 amino acids. Germline lookup yields CDR1 GTSNPN and CDR2 SVGIG (reference sequence). CDR3 coding DNA: TGTGCCTGGAGTTCAGGTTGGACTAGCGGGACCGATGAGCAGTTCTTC. It codes for CAWSSGWTSGTDEQFF.

As for this clone: The junction does not match germline at one end; this may be a read error. The chain has TRBV6-4 and TRBJ2-3; 9 bases are shared with TRBD2. CDR3 size: 15 residues. The germline gives CDR1 MRHNA, CDR2 SNTAGT. The CDR3 region is CASTASPGLAETQYF. The CDR3 DNA follows: TGTGCCAGCACCGCCTCTCCGGGACTAGCAGAAACGCAGTATTTT.

The chain joins TRBV7-2 to TRBJ2-1; TRBD2 might be the D (5 bases). The germline V gene has CDR1 SGHTA and CDR2 FQGNSA. This CDR3 is 16 amino acids long. V was pared by 1 base and J by 6 bases, with 16 bases between. The CDR3 DNA is TGTGCCAGCAGCTTAGGAGTGGGAGTAAGGAGCAATGAGCAGTTCTTC. Protein sequence: CASSLGVGVRSNEQFF.

The chain carries TRBV30 and TRBJ1-6; tentatively, D is TRBD1 (6 bases). V gave up 6 bases and J gave up 9 bases, with 18 bases separating them. This CDR3 spans 14 amino acids. The germline V gene encodes CDR1 GTSNPN and CDR2 SVGIG (reference sequence). CDR3 DNA: TGTGCCTGCCTGCGGACAGTCATGATTTCACCCCTCCACTTT. It codes for CACLRTVMISPLHF.

V usage is TRBV19 and J usage is TRBJ1-1, with D maybe TRBD1 (6 bases). The germline V and J ends were trimmed by 0 bases and 8 bases, with 10 bases remaining between them. CDR3 length: 13 amino acids. The V gene's germline CDR1 is LNHDA and CDR2 SQIVND (reference sequence). CDR3 in DNA: TGTGCCAGTAGTATAGACGCTGGGACAGAAGCTTTCTTT. Translating it yields CASSIDAGTEAFF.

The chain uses TRBV24-1 and TRBJ1-4; D possibly corresponds to TRBD1 (5 bases). The CDR3 spans 15 residues. Germline CDR1 reads KGHDR; CDR2 reads SFDVKD. V dropped 11 bases and J dropped 7 bases, with 22 bases sitting between them. The DNA of the CDR3 is TGTGCCATCCTCTATAAGAGGTTGGGGGGTGAAAAACTGTTTTTT. Translation gives CAILYKRLGGEKLFF.

The chain uses TRBV6-5 and TRBJ1-3; D not resolved. The length of the CDR3 is 15 residues. The germline gives CDR1 MNHEY, CDR2 SVGAGI. The V end lost 7 bases, the J end lost 0 bases, and 13 bases lay between the germline ends. The CDR3 reads CASTLLQNSGNTIYF. The DNA for the CDR3 is TGTGCCAGCACTCTGTTGCAGAACTCTGGAAACACCATATATTTT.

The chain couples TRBV18 to TRBJ1-3; TRBD1 matches 8 bases. Germline CDR1 and CDR2: KGHSH and LQKENI. There are 16 residues in the CDR3. J was trimmed by 3 bases and V by 3 bases; bases with no gene match: 7. CDR3 bases: TGTGCCAGCTCACCTCTGCCAGGGGGCGGTGGAAACACCATATATTTT. Translation gives CASSPLPGGGGNTIYF.

The chain couples TRBV7-9 to TRBJ2-1; 7 bases match TRBD2. Germline values: CDR1 SEHNR, CDR2 FQNEAQ (reference sequence). The junction had 11 bases not matched to a gene; V was cut back by 3 bases and J by 6 bases. CDR3 size: 16 residues. Here the CDR3 reads CASSFNLAEASNEQFF. The CDR3 DNA follows: TGTGCCAGCAGCTTTAACCTAGCGGAGGCCTCCAATGAGCAGTTCTTC.

The chain combines TRBV18 with TRBJ2-7, with D maybe TRBD2 (5 bases). This CDR3 has 15 residues. The V gene lost 2 bases and the J gene lost 1 base, with 12 bases spanning the gap. In germline, CDR1 is KGHSH, CDR2 LQKENI. The CDR3 DNA reads as TGTGCCAGCTCACCAGGTCCGGGGTCGTCCTACGAGCAGTACTTC. This translates into CASSPGPGSSYEQYF.

The chain has TRBV7-9 and TRBJ2-3, with 13 bases fitting TRBD2. The CDR3 consists of 16 residues. J was trimmed by 3 bases and V by 5 bases; bases with no gene match: 5. CDR1 is SEHNR and CDR2 is FQNEAQ in the germline V gene (reference sequence). The CDR3 loop reads CASSPGLAGRTDTQYF. Here the CDR3 DNA reads TGTGCCAGCAGCCCGGGACTAGCGGGAAGAACAGATACGCAGTATTTT.

The CDR3 sequence is CASSWPAHRGYYEQYF. In DNA form, the CDR3 reads TGTGCCAGCAGCTGGCCCGCGCACAGGGGGTACTACGAGCAGTACTTC. V is TRBV7-2 and J is TRBJ2-7, with 8 bases fitting TRBD1. The CDR3 runs 16 residues. Trimming took 4 bases from V and 3 from J; bases not matched to a gene: 11. From germline, CDR1 is SGHTA and CDR2 FQGNSA.

This chain links TRBV19 with TRBJ1-2, with D possibly TRBD1 on 5 matching bases. CDR3 length equals 14 residues. Germline loops: CDR1 LNHDA, CDR2 SQIVND (reference sequence). V lost 7 bases to trimming and J lost 3 bases, with 15 bases between them. The DNA for the CDR3 is TGTGCCAGTATATCTACCGGGACTTACTATGGCTACACCTTC. Residues: CASISTGTYYGYTF.

The chain joins TRBV7-8 to TRBJ2-5, with a weak D call TRBD1 (7 bases). Looked up from germline, CDR1 is SGHVS and CDR2 is FQNEAQ. The CDR3 totals 16 residues. Between the trimmed V and J ends, which lost 2 bases and 3 bases, there was a span of 16 bases. In DNA, the CDR3 is TGTGCCAGCAGCTTAAACGCGGGACAGACGAAAGAGACCCAGTACTTC. Translating it yields CASSLNAGQTKETQYF.

This chain links TRBV3-1 (or the pseudogene TRBV3-2) with TRBJ1-4; D remains unclear. The CDR3 contains 12 residues. V was trimmed by 4 bases and J by 5 bases, leaving 5 bases between them. CDR1 is LGHDT and CDR2 is YNNKEL in the germline V gene (reference sequence). CDR3 coding DNA: TGTGCCAGCAGCCGGCTGAATGAAAAACTGTTTTTT. This encodes CASSRLNEKLFF.

This clone appeared once. V gene TRBV29-1 combines with J gene TRBJ1-1, with D perhaps matching TRBD1 (6 bases). V was shortened by 2 bases and J by 11 bases, with 12 bases between the two germline ends. Germline-derived CDR1 and CDR2 are SQVTM and ANQGSEA. The CDR3 contains 11 residues. The CDR3 coding sequence is TGCAGCGTTGAAACAGGGAAGAGGGCTTTCTTT. Its translation is CSVETGKRAFF.

This clone came up a few times. The chain employs TRBV5-1 and TRBJ2-7, with 9 bases identical to TRBD1. The length of the CDR3 is 13 residues. J gave up 5 bases and V 3 bases, and 3 bases lay outside the gene matches. CDR1 and CDR2 from the germline V gene are SGHRS and YFSETQ. The CDR3 coding sequence is TGCGCCAGCAGCTGGACAGGGGTGGACGAGCAGTACTTC. Translated: CASSWTGVDEQYF. The full variable domain, its missing parts supplied by reference TRBV5-1 and TRBJ2-7, is KAGVTQTPRYLIKTRGQQVTLSCSPISGHRSVSWYQQTPGQGLQFLFEYFSETQRNKGNFPGRFSGRQFSNSRSEMNVSTLELGDSALYLCASSWTGVDEQYFGPGTRLTVT.

The chain combines TRBV6-6 with TRBJ2-1, with TRBD1 identical over 8 bases. Germline V gene sequence: CDR1 MNHNY, CDR2 SVGAGI (reference sequence). V lost 7 bases to trimming and J lost 5 bases; unmatched junction nucleotides: 10. The CDR3 is 15 residues long. The DNA of the CDR3 is TGTGCCAGCACCCCACCCGGGACAGGCAACAATGAGCAGTTCTTC. Translated, it gives CASTPPGTGNNEQFF.

The rearrangement uses TRBV28 and TRBJ1-5, with a tentative D call TRBD1 (6 bases). Germline CDR1 MDHEN, CDR2 SYDVKM. The CDR3 totals 17 residues. Trimming left V 1 base short and J 0 bases short, with 13 bases between. The CDR3, as DNA: TGTGCCAGCAGTTTATACAGGGCCCCTTATAGCAATCAGCCCCAGCATTTT. This sequence encodes CASSLYRAPYSNQPQHF.

The V gene is TRBV30, the J gene TRBJ1-2; D unresolved. V lost 5 bases to trimming and J lost 2 bases, with 9 bases between them. The germline V gene has CDR1 GTSNPN and CDR2 SVGIG (reference sequence). CDR3 length: 12 residues. The CDR3 is CAWANGNYGYTF. Here the CDR3 DNA reads TGTGCCTGGGCCAACGGGAACTATGGCTACACCTTC.

The chain has TRBV27 and TRBJ1-4; 9 bases are a match to TRBD1. J was trimmed by 7 bases and V by 8 bases; bases with no gene match: 2. The CDR3 has 12 amino acids. Germline V lookup: CDR1 MNHEY, CDR2 SMNVEV (reference sequence). The CDR3 nucleotides read TGTGCCAGCGGGACAGGGCTTGAAAAACTGTTTTTT. It is translated as CASGTGLEKLFF.

The CDR3 bases are TGTGCCAGCAGTTTATCCCTCCAGGGGTTGAATCAGCCCCAGCATTTT. Encoded protein: CASSLSLQGLNQPQHF. The chain links TRBV28 to TRBJ1-5; D is possibly TRBD1 (6 bases). V lost 1 base and J 4 bases, leaving 14 bases between the germline ends. Germline loops: CDR1 MDHEN, CDR2 SYDVKM. The CDR3 is 16 residues long.

This clone was counted between two and nine times. This chain links TRBV11-2 with TRBJ2-1; the match to TRBD2 covers 11 bases. Germline CDR1 SGHAT, CDR2 FQNNGV. The V segment lost 5 bases and the J segment 6 bases; nucleotides outside the gene matches: 6. CDR3 length equals 15 residues. For the CDR3, the DNA is TGTGCCAGCAGCCCGGGACTAGCGGTTGGCAATGAGCAGTTCTTC. Translated, it gives CASSPGLAVGNEQFF.

The J gene is TRBJ1-6, the V gene TRBV10-3, with D hard to call. There are 16 residues in the CDR3. Between the trimmed V and J ends, which lost 1 base and 0 bases, there was a span of 7 bases. The V gene's germline CDR1 is ENHRY and CDR2 SYGVKD. The DNA of the CDR3 is TGTGCCATCAGTGAGTTAATGAGCTCCTATAATTCACCCCTCCACTTT. It specifies CAISELMSSYNSPLHF.

This rearrangement joins TRBV19 to TRBJ1-1, with 7 bases lining up with TRBD1. The germline V gene encodes CDR1 LNHDA and CDR2 SQIVND (reference sequence). With V trimmed by 4 bases and J by 0 bases, 5 bases remained unmatched. The CDR3 spans 15 residues. CDR3 residues: CASSTMGQMNTEAFF. The DNA of the CDR3 is TGTGCCAGTAGTACGATGGGACAGATGAACACTGAAGCTTTCTTT.

The rearrangement uses TRBV5-6 and TRBJ2-5; 9 bases line up with TRBD1. The CDR3 runs to 15 residues. J gave up 1 base and V 4 bases, and 5 bases lay outside the gene matches. CDR1 SGHDT and CDR2 YYEEEE come from the germline V gene. The CDR3 reads CASSPGQGIQETQYF. In DNA, the CDR3 is TGTGCCAGCAGCCCGGGACAGGGTATCCAAGAGACCCAGTACTTC.

The chain links TRBV5-4 to TRBJ2-1; 9 bases are a match to TRBD2. Trimming removed 4 bases from V and 6 bases from J; junction bases left unmatched: 8. CDR1 is SGHNT and CDR2 is YYREEE in the germline V gene (reference sequence). This CDR3 contains 15 residues. In DNA form, the CDR3 reads TGTGCCAGCAGCCTGACAGCGGGGGGACCCAATGAGCAGTTCTTC. This sequence encodes CASSLTAGGPNEQFF.